This TCR beta chain was sequenced for a study of cytomegalovirus exposure and HLA in healthy donors. Study findings and constraints: Later on, analysis showed that most CMV-associated TCR beta chains appeared to be HLA-restricted. A later analysis appeared to link common viral pathogens to several of the most significant clusters.

The PCR ran on 60 Vbeta and 13 Jbeta primers. Sequenced by immunoSEQ multiplex PCR; TCRdb stores in-frame clones only, minus some. In the table there are tens of thousands of clones, 70% to 85% of which are singletons. Notes on this clone: Its target is unknown.

The J segment lost 4 bases and the V segment lost 3 bases, leaving 8 bases of the junction unmatched. This CDR3 is 15 amino acids long. Germline loops: CDR1 SGHRS, CDR2 YFSETQ. Sequenced: PBMCs. The TCR was taken from a man in his forties or fifties in good health and CMV-seronegative. V usage is TRBV5-1 and J usage is TRBJ1-1, with 8 bases that match TRBD1. CDR3 nucleotide sequence: TGCGCCAGCAGCTACACAGGGGGAGGTGGCACTGAAGCTTTCTTT. It is translated as CASSYTGGGGTEAFF.